Shown below are 9 T cell receptor beta chains from a single sample sequenced in a study of shared clonotypes between healthy human individuals. Repertoires were generated with immunoSEQ multiplex PCR, while TCRdb's copy carries only in-frame clones and drops some. The table lists more than 1,200,000 clones, approximately 98.5% of them singletons, with under 0.45% in the top ten. The specimen sequenced was naive CD4+ T cells sorted from blood. This sample's subset: CD45RA+ positively selected. Receptors originate from a man aged 25 to 45 in good health.

This chain joins TRBV18 and TRBJ1-4; perhaps TRBD1 as D (6 bases). The CDR3 runs 15 residues. Germline CDR1 is KGHSH and CDR2 is LQKENI. The ends were cut back, 3 bases at V and 4 bases at J, with 12 bases in the middle. The CDR3 loop reads CASSPSTGVNEKLFF. The DNA of the CDR3 is TGTGCCAGCTCACCTTCGACAGGCGTTAATGAAAAACTGTTTTTT.

The chain carries TRBV7-9 and TRBJ1-2; D perhaps matches TRBD1 (5 bases). Germline V gene sequence: CDR1 SEHNR, CDR2 FQNEAQ (reference sequence). V was cut by 3 bases and J by 6 bases, with 11 bases left in between. The CDR3 runs 13 residues. The DNA for the CDR3 is TGTGCCAGCAGCTTTTTGGACATTGATGGCTACACCTTC. Amino acid sequence: CASSFLDIDGYTF.

The gene calls are TRBV19 and TRBJ2-3; D perhaps matches TRBD1 (6 bases). The CDR3 spans 14 residues. Germline CDR1 is LNHDA and CDR2 is SQIVND (reference sequence). V dropped 7 bases and J dropped 5 bases, with 16 bases sitting between them. The CDR3: CASTLDSLGDTQYF. CDR3 nucleotide sequence: TGTGCCAGTACCCTGGACAGTTTAGGAGATACGCAGTATTTT.

The chain combines TRBV5-6 with TRBJ2-3, with D tentatively TRBD2 (5 bases). Trimming stripped 4 bases from V and 0 bases from J, with 12 bases between. Germline V gene sequence: CDR1 SGHDT, CDR2 YYEEEE. The CDR3 runs 15 residues. The CDR3 is CASSREGASTDTQYF. The CDR3 DNA follows: TGTGCCAGCAGCCGAGAGGGTGCTAGCACAGATACGCAGTATTTT.

The chain carries TRBV4-2 and TRBJ1-5; a weak D match, TRBD1 (6 bases). Germline values: CDR1 LGHNA, CDR2 YNFKEQ. Trimming shortened V by 5 bases and J by 5 bases, and 13 bases separated the two germline ends. The length of the CDR3 is 14 residues. CDR3 DNA: TGTGCCAGCAGCTTGCCGGACAGAGATCAGCCCCAGCATTTT. It encodes CASSLPDRDQPQHF.

The chain joins TRBV5-6 to TRBJ1-5, with D tentatively TRBD1 (5 bases). Germline CDR1 is SGHDT and CDR2 is YYEEEE. The CDR3 extends over 16 amino acids. V dropped 5 bases and J dropped 1 base, with 16 bases sitting between them. The CDR3 spells CASRLETAISNQPQHF. The CDR3 nucleotides read TGTGCCAGCAGACTGGAGACAGCGATCAGCAATCAGCCCCAGCATTTT.

The gene calls are TRBV11-3 and TRBJ2-1; a possible D gene is TRBD1 (6 bases). Germline CDR1 is SGHNT and CDR2 is YENEEA. CDR3 length: 16 amino acids. V shed 4 bases and J shed 4 bases, with 17 bases lying between them. DNA for the CDR3: TGTGCCAGCAGCTCCAATGGACAGATCACATACAATGAGCAGTTCTTC. Protein sequence: CASSSNGQITYNEQFF.

The V call is TRBV12-2, the J call TRBJ1-5; TRBD1 was called by the table and not checked on the DNA. TRBV12-2 is labeled a pseudogene. This CDR3 comprises 18 residues. In DNA, the CDR3 is TGTGCAAGTCGCTTAGGGACCGGGACAGGTTATAGCAATCAGCCCCAGCATTTT. Translation gives CASRLGTGTGYSNQPQHF.

The chain is built from TRBV5-1 and TRBJ2-3; 7 bases align to TRBD1. Germline lookup yields CDR1 SGHRS and CDR2 YFSETQ. The CDR3 loop spans 14 amino acids. V shed 7 bases and J 0 bases; nucleotides not matched to a gene: 5. CDR3 sequence reads: CASLQGKSTDTQYF. The DNA of the CDR3 is TGCGCCAGCCTACAGGGGAAAAGCACAGATACGCAGTATTTT.